The rows below give T cell receptor beta chains drawn from one sample of a study of blood T cell repertoires in COVID-19. Assay used: immunoSEQ multiplex PCR; TCRdb lists only in-frame clones, some missing. The sample shows approximately 100,000 clones, 87% of them seen only once. The sequencing sample was made of peripheral blood. The receptors come from a man between 50 and 59 years old with acute or convalescent COVID-19. The CDR3 runs from the conserved cysteine through the conserved F or W. A D gene is named only where the DNA matches it firmly. Expanded clones are given a class, and other clones once, few, many or no size at all.

D,J,size,V,CDR3,DNA
-,TRBJ2-2,-,TRBV25-1,CASSSFVNTGELFF,TGTGCCAGCAGTTCATTTGTGAACACCGGGGAGCTGTTTTTT
TRBD1,TRBJ1-2,-,TRBV28,CASSFTGDYGYTF,TGTGCCAGCAGCTTTACAGGGGACTATGGCTACACCTTC
TRBD2,TRBJ2-7,-,TRBV24-1,CATSDLGEGEQYF,TGTGCCACCAGTGACCTCGGGGAGGGCGAGCAGTACTTC
-,TRBJ1-1,-,TRBV6-6,CASSLSTEAFF,TGTGCCAGCAGTTTGTCAACTGAAGCTTTCTTT
-,TRBJ1-6,-,TRBV15,CATSRDRQGGSPLHF,TGTGCCACCAGCAGAGATCGGCAGGGTGGTTCACCCCTCCACTTT
TRBD2,TRBJ2-1,-,TRBV10-3,CAISVHIAGGMSGNEQFF,TGTGCCATCAGTGTCCATATAGCGGGAGGGATGAGTGGCAATGAGCAGTTCTTC
TRBD1,TRBJ2-5,-,TRBV6-5,CASSLGQGNQETQYF,TGTGCCAGCAGTTTGGGACAGGGGAACCAAGAGACCCAGTACTTC
-,TRBJ1-5,-,TRBV7-2,CASSLEWGLNQPQHF,TGTGCCAGCAGCTTAGAATGGGGGCTCAATCAGCCCCAGCATTTT
TRBD1,TRBJ2-1,-,TRBV2,CASRQGAIEQFF,TGTGCCAGTCGACAGGGGGCGATTGAGCAGTTCTTC
-,TRBJ2-7,-,TRBV9,CASSVAGGPPGEQYF,TGTGCCAGCAGCGTAGCTGGCGGGCCCCCGGGGGAGCAGTACTTC
-,TRBJ1-5,-,TRBV18,CASSPHSNQPQHF,TGTGCCAGCTCACCTCATAGCAATCAGCCCCAGCATTTT
-,TRBJ1-2,-,TRBV20-1,CSARAGYGYTF,TGCAGTGCTAGGGCAGGCTATGGCTACACCTTC
-,TRBJ1-3,-,TRBV7-9,CASSPQPGHSSGNTIYF,TGTGCCAGCAGCCCCCAGCCTGGACACTCCTCTGGAAACACCATATATTTT
TRBD2,TRBJ2-1,-,TRBV29-1,CSALGLAGTNEQFF,TGCAGCGCCCTCGGGCTAGCGGGGACCAATGAGCAGTTCTTC
TRBD2,TRBJ2-1,once,TRBV13,CASAPASGSYEQFF,TGTGCCAGCGCTCCGGCTAGCGGGAGTTATGAGCAGTTCTTC
TRBD2,TRBJ2-1,-,TRBV6-5,CASSYAGLAGGNEQFF,TGTGCCAGCAGTTACGCGGGACTAGCGGGAGGAAATGAGCAGTTCTTC
TRBD1,TRBJ1-6,-,TRBV11-2,CASSLGTGTNSPLHF,TGTGCCAGCAGCTTGGGGACAGGGACGAATTCACCCCTCCACTTT
-,TRBJ1-6,-,TRBV12-3/TRBV12-4,CASSLDWRSPLHF,TGTGCCAGCAGTTTGGATTGGAGGAGTCCCCTCCACTTT
-,TRBJ2-7,-,TRBV4-2,CASSPLTGYEQYF,TGTGCCAGCAGCCCCCTGACAGGCTACGAGCAGTACTTC
TRBD2,TRBJ2-7,-,TRBV6-1,CASSETSGGFYEQYF,TGTGCCAGCAGTGAAACTAGCGGGGGGTTCTACGAGCAGTACTTC
TRBD1,TRBJ1-1,-,TRBV27,CASSLSTGGATEAFF,TGTGCCAGCAGTTTATCGACAGGGGGGGCCACTGAAGCTTTCTTT
-,TRBJ2-5,-,TRBV5-8,CASRYLAPRLETQYF,TGTGCCAGCAGATACCTAGCTCCGAGGCTAGAGACCCAGTACTTC
TRBD2,TRBJ2-1,-,TRBV11-3,CASSPSRLADEQFF,TGTGCCAGCAGCCCTTCCCGACTAGCTGATGAGCAGTTCTTC
TRBD1,TRBJ1-2,-,TRBV7-8,CASSLEGAGYGYTF,TGTGCCAGCAGCTTAGAGGGGGCAGGCTATGGCTACACCTTC
-,TRBJ1-1,-,TRBV5-1,CASSLQRGDTEAFF,TGCGCCAGCAGCCTACAGCGGGGAGACACTGAAGCTTTCTTT
TRBD1,TRBJ1-1,-,TRBV28,CATIDRAVAEAFF,TGTGCCACAATCGACAGGGCAGTCGCTGAAGCTTTCTTT
TRBD2,TRBJ2-7,-,TRBV3-1/TRBV3-2,CASSFAGGSQNEQYF,TGTGCCAGCAGTTTTGCGGGAGGAAGTCAGAACGAGCAGTACTTC
-,TRBJ1-2,-,TRBV15,CATSLPQGRFYGYTF,TGTGCCACCAGCCTCCCTCAGGGGCGCTTCTATGGCTACACCTTC
TRBD1,TRBJ1-4,-,TRBV28,CASSLPGTGATNEKLFF,TGTGCCAGCAGTTTACCCGGGACAGGGGCAACTAATGAAAAACTGTTTTTT
TRBD1,TRBJ1-1,-,TRBV27,CASSPGGLGNTEAFF,TGTGCCAGCAGCCCAGGGGGGTTGGGGAACACTGAAGCTTTCTTT
-,TRBJ2-7,-,TRBV5-5,CASSFFRAHEQYF,TGTGCCAGCAGCTTCTTCAGGGCCCACGAGCAGTACTTC
TRBD1,TRBJ2-2,once,TRBV19,CASRTPGGSTGELFF,TGTGCCAGTAGAACCCCAGGGGGCAGCACCGGGGAGCTGTTTTTT
TRBD1,TRBJ1-2,-,TRBV5-1,CASSPRQGATMGYTF,TGCGCCAGCAGCCCCAGACAGGGAGCGACTATGGGCTACACCTTC
-,TRBJ1-1,-,TRBV4-2,CASSQDSIAAGANTEAFF,TGTGCCAGCAGCCAAGATTCTATAGCGGCGGGGGCTAACACTGAAGCTTTCTTT
TRBD2,TRBJ2-7,-,TRBV5-1,CASSRTSGSYEQYF,TGCGCCAGCAGCCGGACTAGCGGGAGCTACGAGCAGTACTTC
-,TRBJ2-1,-,TRBV28,CASSLLAGGQNEQFF,TGTGCCAGCAGTTTATTGGCCGGGGGACAGAATGAGCAGTTCTTC
TRBD1,TRBJ2-4,-,TRBV7-8,CASSSTGGAGKNIQYF,TGTGCCAGCAGCTCGACAGGGGGCGCGGGCAAAAACATTCAGTACTTC
TRBD2,TRBJ2-1,-,TRBV5-4,CASSLGQLAPYNEQFF,TGTGCCAGCAGCTTGGGTCAACTAGCGCCCTACAATGAGCAGTTCTTC
-,TRBJ1-2,few,TRBV29-1,CSVAQGWGYTF,TGCAGCGTTGCCCAGGGGTGGGGCTACACCTTC
-,TRBJ2-1,-,TRBV11-3,CASSDTLIVDEQFF,TGTGCCAGCTCGGACACCCTTATAGTCGATGAGCAGTTCTTC
TRBD1,TRBJ1-1,-,TRBV4-2,CASSQPQGTEAFF,TGTGCCAGCAGCCAACCACAGGGGACTGAAGCTTTCTTT
TRBD1,TRBJ1-2,-,TRBV12-3/TRBV12-4,CASRQGANYGYTF,TGTGCCAGCAGACAGGGGGCGAACTATGGCTACACCTTC
TRBD2,TRBJ2-5,-,TRBV28,CASGPTSGMGETQYF,TGTGCCAGCGGACCGACTAGCGGGATGGGTGAGACCCAGTACTTC
-,TRBJ2-7,-,TRBV2,CASSSGYEQYF,TGTGCCAGCAGCTCGGGCTACGAGCAGTACTTC